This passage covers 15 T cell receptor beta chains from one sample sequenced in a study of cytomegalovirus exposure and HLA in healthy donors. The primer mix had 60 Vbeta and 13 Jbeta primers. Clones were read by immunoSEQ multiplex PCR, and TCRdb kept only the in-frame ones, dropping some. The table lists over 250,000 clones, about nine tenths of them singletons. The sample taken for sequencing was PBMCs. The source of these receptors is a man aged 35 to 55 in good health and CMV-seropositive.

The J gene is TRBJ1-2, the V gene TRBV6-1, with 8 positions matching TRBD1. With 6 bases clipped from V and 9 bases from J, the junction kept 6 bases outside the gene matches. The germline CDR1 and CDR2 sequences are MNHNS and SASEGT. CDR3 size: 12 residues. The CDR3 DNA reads TGTGCCAGCAGGGACAGGGTAACGAGCTACACCTTC. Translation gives CASRDRVTSYTF.

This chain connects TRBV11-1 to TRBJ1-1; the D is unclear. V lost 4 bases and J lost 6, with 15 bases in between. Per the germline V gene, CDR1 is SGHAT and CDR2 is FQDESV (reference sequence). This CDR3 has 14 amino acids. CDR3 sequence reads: CASSSTPTRAEAFF. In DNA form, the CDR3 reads TGTGCCAGCAGCTCGACACCGACTAGGGCTGAAGCTTTCTTT. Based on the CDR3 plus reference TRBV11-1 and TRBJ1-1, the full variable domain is EAEVAQSPRYKITEKSQAVAFWCDPISGHATLYWYRQILGQGPELLVQFQDESVVDDSQLPKDRFSAERLKGVDSTLKIQPAELGDSAMYLCASSSTPTRAEAFFGQGTRLTVV.

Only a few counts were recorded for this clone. CDR3 in DNA: TGTGCCAGCAGTTACATGGAGTTGAACACCGGGGAGCTGTTTTTT. Its translation: CASSYMELNTGELFF. The chain couples TRBV6-6 to TRBJ2-2; no reliable D call. CDR3 size: 15 residues. The germline V gene has CDR1 MNHNY and CDR2 SVGAGI (reference sequence). V was clipped by 2 bases and J by 1 base, with 8 bases between them.

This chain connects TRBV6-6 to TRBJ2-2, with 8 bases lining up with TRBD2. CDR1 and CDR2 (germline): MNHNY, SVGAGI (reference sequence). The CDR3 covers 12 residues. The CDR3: CTAGGLTGELFF. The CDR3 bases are TGTACGGCGGGAGGTTTGACCGGGGAGCTGTTTTTT.

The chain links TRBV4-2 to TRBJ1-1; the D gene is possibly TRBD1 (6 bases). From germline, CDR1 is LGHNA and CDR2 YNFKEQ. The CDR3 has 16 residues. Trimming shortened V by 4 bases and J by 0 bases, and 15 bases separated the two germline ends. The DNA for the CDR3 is TGTGCCAGCAGCCGCGATCGGACAGAAATGAACACTGAAGCTTTCTTT. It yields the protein CASSRDRTEMNTEAFF.

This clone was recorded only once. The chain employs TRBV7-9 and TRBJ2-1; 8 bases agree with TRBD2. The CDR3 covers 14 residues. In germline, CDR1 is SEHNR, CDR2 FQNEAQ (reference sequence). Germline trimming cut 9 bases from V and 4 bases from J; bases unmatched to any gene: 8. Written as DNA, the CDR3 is TGTGCCAGTACAACTAGCGGAGAGTACAATGAGCAGTTCTTC. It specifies CASTTSGEYNEQFF.

DNA of the CDR3: TGCAGCGTTCGCCCCGGGGGGAACGTGAACACCATATATTTT. It translates to CSVRPGGNVNTIYF. The chain has TRBV29-1 and TRBJ1-3; TRBD1 might be the D (5 bases). CDR3 length equals 14 residues. Germline CDR1 is SQVTM and CDR2 is ANQGSEA. With 5 bases removed from V and 7 bases from J, the gap between germline ends came to 18 bases.

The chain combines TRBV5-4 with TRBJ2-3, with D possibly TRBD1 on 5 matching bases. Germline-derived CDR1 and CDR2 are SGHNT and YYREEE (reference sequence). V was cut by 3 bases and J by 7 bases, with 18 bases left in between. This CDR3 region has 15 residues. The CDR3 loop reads CASSSTALLAHTQYF. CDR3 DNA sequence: TGTGCCAGCAGCTCGACAGCTCTCCTTGCCCATACGCAGTATTTT.

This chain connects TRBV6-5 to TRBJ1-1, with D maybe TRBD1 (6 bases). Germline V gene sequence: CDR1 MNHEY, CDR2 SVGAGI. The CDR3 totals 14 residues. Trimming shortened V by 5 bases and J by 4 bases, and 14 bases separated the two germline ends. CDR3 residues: CASSVQGKGTEAFF. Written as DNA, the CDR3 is TGTGCCAGCAGTGTACAGGGAAAAGGCACTGAAGCTTTCTTT.

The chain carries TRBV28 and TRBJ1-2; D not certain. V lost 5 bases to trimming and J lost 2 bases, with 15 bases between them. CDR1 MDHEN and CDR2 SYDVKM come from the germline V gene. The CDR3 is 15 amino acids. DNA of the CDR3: TGTGCCAGCAGTCTTATTGGCGAGGGAAACTATGGCTACACCTTC. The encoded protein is CASSLIGEGNYGYTF.

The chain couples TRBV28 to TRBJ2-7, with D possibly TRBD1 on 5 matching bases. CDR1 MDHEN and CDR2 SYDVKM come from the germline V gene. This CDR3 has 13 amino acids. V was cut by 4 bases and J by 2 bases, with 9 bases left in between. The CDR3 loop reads CASSSQDAYEQYF. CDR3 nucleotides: TGTGCCAGCAGTTCACAGGATGCCTACGAGCAGTACTTC.

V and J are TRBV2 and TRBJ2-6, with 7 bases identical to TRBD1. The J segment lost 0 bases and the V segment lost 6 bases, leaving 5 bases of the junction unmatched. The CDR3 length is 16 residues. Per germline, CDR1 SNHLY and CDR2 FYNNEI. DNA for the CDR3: TGTGCCAGCAGAGGGGGCGTGGGCTCTGGGGCCAACGTCCTGACTTTC. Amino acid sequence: CASRGGVGSGANVLTF.

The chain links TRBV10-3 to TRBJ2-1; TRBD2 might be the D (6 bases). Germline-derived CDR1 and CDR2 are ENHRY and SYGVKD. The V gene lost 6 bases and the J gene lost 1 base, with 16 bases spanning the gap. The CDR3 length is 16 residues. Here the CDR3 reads CAIRGSAGPSYNEQFF. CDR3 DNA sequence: TGTGCCATCAGGGGCTCGGCGGGACCTTCCTACAATGAGCAGTTCTTC.

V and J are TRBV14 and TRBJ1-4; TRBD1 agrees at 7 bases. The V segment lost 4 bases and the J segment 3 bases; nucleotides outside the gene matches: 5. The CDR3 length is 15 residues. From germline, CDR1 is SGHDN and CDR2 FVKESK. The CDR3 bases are TGTGCCAGCAGCCTAGGGGACAGTTCTAATGAAAAACTGTTTTTT. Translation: CASSLGDSSNEKLFF. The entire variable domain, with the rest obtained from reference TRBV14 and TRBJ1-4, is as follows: EAGVTQFPSHSVIEKGQTVTLRCDPISGHDNLYWYRRVMGKEIKFLLHFVKESKQDESGMPNNRFLAERTGGTYSTLKVQPAELEDSGVYFCASSLGDSSNEKLFFGSGTQLSVL.

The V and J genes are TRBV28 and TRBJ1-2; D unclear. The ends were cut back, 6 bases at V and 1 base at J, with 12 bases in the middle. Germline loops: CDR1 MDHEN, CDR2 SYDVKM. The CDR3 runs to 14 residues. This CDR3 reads CASRRGGGNYGYTF. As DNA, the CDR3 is TGTGCCAGCAGGCGGGGAGGTGGTAACTATGGCTACACCTTC.